This T cell receptor beta chain was profiled in a study of blood T cell repertoires in COVID-19. On the study more broadly: PBMCs, B-cell-depleted T cells, or T cells provided the cDNA or gDNA that made up the material.

Authors' methods: Amplification from reference gene primers served as the basis for estimated nucleated cell counts. The protocol was immunoSEQ multiplex PCR, while the TCRdb copy is restricted to in-frame clones and leaves out a portion. V, J and clone size are those of that table, while D and trimming were read from the DNA. The sample holds roughly 260,000 clones; 70% to 90% are singletons and the top ten take about 1.9%. Recruitment covered about 25 US areas and drew participants whose ages spanned about 18 to 100 years. All recovered Cohort 3 donors got two negative PCRs, got clearance, or saw symptom resolution. Per the germline V gene, CDR1 is LNHNV and CDR2 is YYDKDF (reference sequence). Trimming stripped 1 base from V and 5 bases from J, with 15 bases between. This CDR3 comprises 15 residues.

This clonotype was sampled from a woman between 50 and 59 years old who had recovered from COVID-19. The sequenced sample consisted of PBMCs or T cells enriched from blood (not recorded which). V and J are TRBV15 and TRBJ2-7; maybe TRBD2 (6 bases). The DNA for the CDR3 is TGTGCCACCAGCAGAGTTCGGGAGTCGGTCCACGAGCAGTACTTC. Its translation: CATSRVRESVHEQYF.